This section outlines one T cell receptor beta chain sequence together with its context. The CDR3 runs 15 residues. Trimming left V 0 bases short and J 5 bases short, with 11 bases between. Germline CDR1 reads SGDLS; CDR2 reads YYNGEE. This record belongs to a study of blood T cell repertoires in COVID-19. At the level of the study: Both acute and convalescent COVID-19 samples were obtained from the United States, Italy and Spain. T cells, B-cell-depleted T cells, or PBMCs supplied cDNA or gDNA.

Authors' data handling: By means of reference gene primer amplification, nucleated cell counts were estimated. The data were produced by immunoSEQ multiplex PCR, yet TCRdb's version contains in-frame clones alone and is incomplete. The V and J calls and the clone size are those of that table, but D and trimming were determined from the DNA. Found here are over 45,000 clones, more than 70% of them singletons; the top ten hold 7.2%. What was sequenced was peripheral blood. The receptor was derived from a man aged 55-75 years with acute or convalescent COVID-19. The chain joins TRBV9 to TRBJ2-2, with D perhaps matching TRBD2 (5 bases). The CDR3 loop reads CASSVELVMTGELFF. The CDR3 DNA is TGTGCCAGCAGCGTAGAACTAGTTATGACCGGGGAGCTGTTTTTT.